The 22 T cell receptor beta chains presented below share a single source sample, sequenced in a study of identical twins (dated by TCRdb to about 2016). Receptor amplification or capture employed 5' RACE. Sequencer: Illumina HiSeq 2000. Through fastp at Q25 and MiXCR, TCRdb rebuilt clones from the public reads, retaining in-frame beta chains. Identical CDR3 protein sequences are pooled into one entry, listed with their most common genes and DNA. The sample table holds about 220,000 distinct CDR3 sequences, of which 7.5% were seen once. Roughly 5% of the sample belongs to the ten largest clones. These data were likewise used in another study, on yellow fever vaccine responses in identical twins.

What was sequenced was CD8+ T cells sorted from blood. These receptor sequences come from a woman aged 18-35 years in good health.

This CDR3 reads CASSPRGALSYEQYV. The CDR3 DNA reads TGTGCCAGCAGCCCACGGGGGGCGCTATCCTACGAGCAGTACGTC. V and J are TRBV3-1 and TRBJ2-7; possible D gene TRBD2, 7 bases. In germline, CDR1 is LGHDT, CDR2 YNNKEL (reference sequence). This CDR3 is 15 amino acids long. The ends were cut back, 4 bases at V and 1 base at J, with 14 bases in the middle.

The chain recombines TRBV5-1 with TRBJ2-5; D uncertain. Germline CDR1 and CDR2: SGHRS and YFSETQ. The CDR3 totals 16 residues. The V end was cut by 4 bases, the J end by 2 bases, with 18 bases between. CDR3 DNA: TGCGCCAGCAGCCCCAGCACCGATCACGGTCAAGAGACCCAGTACTTC. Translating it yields CASSPSTDHGQETQYF. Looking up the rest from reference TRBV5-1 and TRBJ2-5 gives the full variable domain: KAGVTQTPRYLIKTRGQQVTLSCSPISGHRSVSWYQQTPGQGLQFLFEYFSETQRNKGNFPGRFSGRQFSNSRSEMNVSTLELGDSALYLCASSPSTDHGQETQYFGPGTRLLVL.

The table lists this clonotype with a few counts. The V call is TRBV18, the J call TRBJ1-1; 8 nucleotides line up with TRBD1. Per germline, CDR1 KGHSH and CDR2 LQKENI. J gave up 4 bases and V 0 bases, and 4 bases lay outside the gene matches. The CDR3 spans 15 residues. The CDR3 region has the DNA TGTGCCAGCTCACCACCGGGCAGGGGGCTCACTGAAGCTTTCTTT. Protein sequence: CASSPPGRGLTEAFF.

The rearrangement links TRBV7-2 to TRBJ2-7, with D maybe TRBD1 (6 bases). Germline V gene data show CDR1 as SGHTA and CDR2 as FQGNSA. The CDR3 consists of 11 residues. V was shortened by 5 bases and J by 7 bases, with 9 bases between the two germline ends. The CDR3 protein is CASSVTGEQYF. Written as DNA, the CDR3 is TGTGCCAGCAGCGTAACAGGGGAGCAGTACTTC.

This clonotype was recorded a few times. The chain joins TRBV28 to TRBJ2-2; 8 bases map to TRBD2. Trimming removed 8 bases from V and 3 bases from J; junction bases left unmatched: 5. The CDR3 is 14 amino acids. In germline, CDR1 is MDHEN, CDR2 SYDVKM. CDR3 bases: TGTGCCAGCGGCCCGGGGGGGGACACCGGGGAGCTGTTTTTT. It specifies CASGPGGDTGELFF.

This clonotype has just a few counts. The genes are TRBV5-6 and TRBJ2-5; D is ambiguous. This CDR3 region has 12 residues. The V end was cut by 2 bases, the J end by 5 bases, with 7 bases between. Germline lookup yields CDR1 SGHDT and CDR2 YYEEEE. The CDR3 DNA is TGTGCCAGCAGCTTTGGATCGGAGACCCAGTACTTC. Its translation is CASSFGSETQYF.

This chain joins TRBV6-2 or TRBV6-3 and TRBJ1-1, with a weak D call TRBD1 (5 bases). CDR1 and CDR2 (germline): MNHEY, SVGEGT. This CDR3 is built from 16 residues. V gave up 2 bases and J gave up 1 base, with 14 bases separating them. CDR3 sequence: CASSYPSFGGNTEAFF. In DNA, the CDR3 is TGTGCCAGCAGTTACCCCTCGTTTGGGGGGAACACTGAAGCTTTCTTT.

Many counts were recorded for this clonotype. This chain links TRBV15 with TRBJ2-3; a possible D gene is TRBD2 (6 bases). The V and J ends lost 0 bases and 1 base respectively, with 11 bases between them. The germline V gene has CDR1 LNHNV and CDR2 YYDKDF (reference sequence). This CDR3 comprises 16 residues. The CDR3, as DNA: TGTGCCACCAGCAGAGATCCCGCTAGCGGCACAGATACGCAGTATTTT. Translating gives CATSRDPASGTDTQYF.

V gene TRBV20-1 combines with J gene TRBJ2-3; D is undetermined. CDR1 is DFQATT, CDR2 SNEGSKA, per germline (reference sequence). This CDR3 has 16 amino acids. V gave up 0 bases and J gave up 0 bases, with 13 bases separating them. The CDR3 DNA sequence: TGCAGTGCTAGAGATCTGGTCTACCTGAGCACAGATACGCAGTATTTT. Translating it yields CSARDLVYLSTDTQYF.

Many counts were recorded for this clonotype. The CDR3 bases are TGTGCCAGCTACCTCAGGGGGGCAGATACGCAGTATTTT. This sequence encodes CASYLRGADTQYF. The chain couples TRBV2 to TRBJ2-3, with D possibly TRBD1 on 7 matching bases. Germline V gene sequence: CDR1 SNHLY, CDR2 FYNNEI. The CDR3 runs to 13 residues. The V and J ends lost 8 bases and 4 bases respectively, with 13 bases between them. Supplemented by reference TRBV2 and TRBJ2-3, the full variable domain reads EPEVTQTPSHQVTQMGQEVILRCVPISNHLYFYWYRQILGQKVEFLVSFYNNEISEKSEIFDDQFSVERPDGSNFTLKIRSTKLEDSAMYFCASYLRGADTQYFGPGTRLTVL.

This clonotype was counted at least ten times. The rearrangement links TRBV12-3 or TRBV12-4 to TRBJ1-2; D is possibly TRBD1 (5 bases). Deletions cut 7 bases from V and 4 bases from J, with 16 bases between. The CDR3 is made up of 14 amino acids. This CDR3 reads CASTPTGPRYGYTF. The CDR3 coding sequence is TGTGCCAGCACCCCAACGGGACCTCGCTATGGCTACACCTTC.

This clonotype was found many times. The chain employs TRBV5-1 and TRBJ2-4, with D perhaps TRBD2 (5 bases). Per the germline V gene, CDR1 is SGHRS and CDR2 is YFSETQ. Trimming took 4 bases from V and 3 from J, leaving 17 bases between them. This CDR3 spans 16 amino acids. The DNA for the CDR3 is TGCGCCAGCAGCCAGAGGGCGGTTTGGGGCAAAAACATTCAGTACTTC. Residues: CASSQRAVWGKNIQYF.

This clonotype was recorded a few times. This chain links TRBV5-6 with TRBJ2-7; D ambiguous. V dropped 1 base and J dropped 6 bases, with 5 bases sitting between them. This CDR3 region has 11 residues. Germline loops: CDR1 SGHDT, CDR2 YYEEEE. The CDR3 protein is CASSLRAEQYF. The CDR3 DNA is TGTGCCAGCAGCTTGAGGGCCGAGCAGTACTTC.

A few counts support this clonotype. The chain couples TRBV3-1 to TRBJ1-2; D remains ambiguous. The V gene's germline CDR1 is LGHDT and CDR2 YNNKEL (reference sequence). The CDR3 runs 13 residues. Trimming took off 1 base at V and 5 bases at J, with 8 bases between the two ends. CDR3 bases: TGTGCCAGCAGCCAAGCAGGCGATTATGGCTACACCTTC. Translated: CASSQAGDYGYTF. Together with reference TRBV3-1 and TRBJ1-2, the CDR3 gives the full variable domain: DTAVSQTPKYLVTQMGNDKSIKCEQNLGHDTMYWYKQDSKKFLKIMFSYNNKELIINETVPNRFSPKSPDKAHLNLHINSLELGDSAVYFCASSQAGDYGYTFGSGTRLTVV.

In DNA form, the CDR3 reads TGTGCCAGCAGCCAATGGGGACAGGGTTACGAGCAGTACGTC. It specifies CASSQWGQGYEQYV. The chain couples TRBV3-1 to TRBJ2-7; 9 bases are shared with TRBD1. The CDR3 covers 14 residues. Per the germline V gene, CDR1 is LGHDT and CDR2 is YNNKEL (reference sequence). V gave up 2 bases and J gave up 4 bases; unmatched junction bases: 3.

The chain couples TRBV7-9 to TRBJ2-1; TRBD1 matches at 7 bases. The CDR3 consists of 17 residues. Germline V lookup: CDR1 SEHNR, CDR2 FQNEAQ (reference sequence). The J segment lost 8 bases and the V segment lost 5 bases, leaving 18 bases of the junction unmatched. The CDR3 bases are TGTGCCAGCAGCGAACGAGCCCCGACAGGGCACAAAGATGAGCAGTTCTTC. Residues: CASSERAPTGHKDEQFF.

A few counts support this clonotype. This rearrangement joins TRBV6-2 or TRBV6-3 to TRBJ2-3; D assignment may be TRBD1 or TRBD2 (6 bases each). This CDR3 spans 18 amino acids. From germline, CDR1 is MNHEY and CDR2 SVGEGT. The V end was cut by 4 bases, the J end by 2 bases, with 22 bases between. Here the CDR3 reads CASSWTGAPPFNTDTQYF. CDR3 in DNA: TGTGCCAGCAGTTGGACGGGGGCGCCACCTTTTAACACAGATACGCAGTATTTT.

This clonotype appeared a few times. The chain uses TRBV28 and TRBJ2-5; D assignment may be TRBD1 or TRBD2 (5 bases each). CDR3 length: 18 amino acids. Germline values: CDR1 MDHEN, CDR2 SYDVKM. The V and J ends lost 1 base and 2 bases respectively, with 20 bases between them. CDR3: CASSLFMVGATEQETQYF. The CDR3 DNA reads TGTGCCAGCAGTTTATTTATGGTCGGGGCTACCGAACAAGAGACCCAGTACTTC. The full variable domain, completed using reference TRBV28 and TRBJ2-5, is DVKVTQSSRYLVKRTGEKVFLECVQDMDHENMFWYRQDPGLGLRLIYFSYDVKMKEKGDIPEGYSVSREKKERFSLILESASTNQTSMYLCASSLFMVGATEQETQYFGPGTRLLVL.

The chain's CDR3 is CATSRDLGGPGANVLTF. The CDR3 DNA reads as TGTGCCACCAGCAGAGATCTCGGGGGGCCTGGGGCCAACGTCCTGACTTTC. The chain has TRBV15 and TRBJ2-6, with a weak D call TRBD2 (7 bases). The CDR3 runs to 17 residues. With 0 bases removed from V and 2 bases from J, the gap between germline ends came to 11 bases. Germline CDR1 is LNHNV and CDR2 is YYDKDF (reference sequence).

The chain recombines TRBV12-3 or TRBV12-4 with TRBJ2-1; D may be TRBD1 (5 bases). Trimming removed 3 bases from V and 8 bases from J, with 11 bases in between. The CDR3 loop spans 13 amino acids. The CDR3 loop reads CASSLQGIHEQFF. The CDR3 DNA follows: TGTGCCAGCAGTTTGCAGGGTATTCATGAGCAGTTCTTC.

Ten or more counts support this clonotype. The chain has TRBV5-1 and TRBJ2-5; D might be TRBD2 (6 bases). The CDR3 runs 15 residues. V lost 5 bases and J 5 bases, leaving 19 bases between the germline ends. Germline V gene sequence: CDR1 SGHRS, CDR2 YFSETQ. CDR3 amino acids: CASSHAGSLGETQYF. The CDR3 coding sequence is TGCGCCAGCAGTCACGCGGGGAGCCTAGGGGAGACCCAGTACTTC.

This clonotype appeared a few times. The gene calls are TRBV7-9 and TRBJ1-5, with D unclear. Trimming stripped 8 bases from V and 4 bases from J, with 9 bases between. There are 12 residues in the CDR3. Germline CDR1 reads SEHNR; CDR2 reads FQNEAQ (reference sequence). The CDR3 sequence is CASVAANQPQHF. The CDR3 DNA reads TGTGCCAGCGTGGCAGCGAATCAGCCCCAGCATTTT.